This T cell receptor (beta chain) was sequenced in a study of blood T cells in healthy people across ages. The second PCR ran about 6 to 12 cycles with a sample-barcoded 5' primer and J-beta primers. In TCRdb, the 5' RACE reads were re-called with MiXCR into one record per CDR3 protein. The table lists around 820,000 distinct CDR3 sequences, about 25% of them singletons. The CDR3 length is 14 residues. Per germline, CDR1 ENHRY and CDR2 SYGVKD. Trimming took 6 bases from V and 1 from J, leaving 12 bases between them. Whole-study findings and limits: In the absence of known donor CMV status, changes in expanded clonotypes were possibly confounded. Age advanced and TCR beta diversity per million T cells fell, roughly linearly.

This clonotype was counted between two and nine times. Its specificity is unknown. These data also featured in a second study, about T cells of mothers and their children. From that report: The yield was over 9 million TCR beta CDR3 reads from each mother and a few million from each child.

This sequence joins TRBV10-3 and TRBJ2-5; D remains ambiguous. The source material was blood. The TCR sequence derives from a boy aged 5-17 years in good health. The CDR3 coding sequence is TGTGCCATCAGCGGATTGGGTATCCAAGAGACCCAGTACTTC. It encodes CAISGLGIQETQYF.